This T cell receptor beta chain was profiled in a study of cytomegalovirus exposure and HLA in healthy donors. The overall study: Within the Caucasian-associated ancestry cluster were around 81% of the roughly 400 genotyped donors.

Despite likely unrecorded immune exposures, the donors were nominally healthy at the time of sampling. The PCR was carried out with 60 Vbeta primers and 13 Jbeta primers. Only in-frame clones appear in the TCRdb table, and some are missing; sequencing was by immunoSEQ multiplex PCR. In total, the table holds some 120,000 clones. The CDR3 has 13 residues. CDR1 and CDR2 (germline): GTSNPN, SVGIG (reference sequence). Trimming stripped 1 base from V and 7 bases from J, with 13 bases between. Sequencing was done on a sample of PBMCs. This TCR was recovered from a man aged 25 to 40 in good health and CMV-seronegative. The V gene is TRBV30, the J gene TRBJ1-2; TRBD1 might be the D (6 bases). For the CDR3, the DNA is TGTGCCTGGAGTGACGGTCAGGGGAGTGGCTACACCTTC. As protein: CAWSDGQGSGYTF.